This section outlines one T cell receptor beta chain sequence together with its context. Antigen specificity is unknown. The assay was immunoSEQ multiplex PCR, and TCRdb's table has in-frame clones only and misses some. The table shows tens of thousands of clones, with around 81% occurring only once. Germline lookup yields CDR1 SGHNT and CDR2 YENEEA. J was trimmed by 0 bases and V by 1 base; bases with no gene match: 2. The CDR3 has 16 residues. The source of the sample is a study of OX40 agonist ivuxolimab in advanced cancers. Study as a whole: While on treatment, patients had intravenous ivuxolimab at 0.01 to 10 mg/kg every 2 weeks.

Patients with autoimmune history or systemic immunosuppression were excluded. Study results and caveats: Low levels of normalized T-cell clonal expansion also appeared in some nonresponders. The CD4+ and CD8+ T cells in the blood had expanded clonally by week 6 at 0.1 to 3.0 mg/kg.

The material sequenced was CD4+ or CD8+ T cells sorted from blood, taken in a trial of the OX40 agonist ivuxolimab. The chain employs TRBV11-3 and TRBJ2-2; 7 bases fit TRBD1. The TCR originated in an adult with an advanced solid tumor such as melanoma, head and neck, liver or kidney cancer. This chain's CDR3 is CASSLGQGANTGELFF. The CDR3 region has the DNA TGTGCCAGCAGCTTAGGACAGGGAGCGAACACCGGGGAGCTGTTTTTT.